This T cell receptor beta chain is from a study of blood T cell repertoires in COVID-19. Whole-study context: The cDNA or gDNA used as material had been derived from T cells, B-cell-depleted T cells, or PBMCs.

Assay used: immunoSEQ multiplex PCR; TCRdb lists only in-frame clones, some missing. The sample holds roughly 100,000 clones, more than 90% seen once. The junction had 4 bases not matched to a gene; V was cut back by 6 bases and J by 3 bases. The germline CDR1 and CDR2 sequences are SNHLY and FYNNEI. The CDR3 extends over 14 amino acids. The sequenced sample consisted of peripheral blood. The source is a woman aged 45-65 years with COVID-19, enrolled during active disease. J is TRBJ1-1 and V is TRBV2, with TRBD1 matching 10 bases. The CDR3 sequence: CASRDRGVHTEAFF. CDR3 bases: TGTGCCAGCAGGGACAGGGGGGTGCACACTGAAGCTTTCTTT.